This T cell receptor beta chain was captured by sequencing in a study of identical twins. General study results and limits: Modeled out-of-frame TCR alpha sharing in monozygotic twins fell below observed levels. Abundant cord blood beta clonotypes carried fewer insertions; memory repertoires showed none.

From germline, CDR1 is LGHNA and CDR2 YNFKEQ. CDR3 size: 17 residues. Trimming pared 1 base from V and 0 bases from J, leaving 14 bases between. A remark on this clonotype: The antigen remains unidentified.

TCRdb reprocessed the 5' RACE reads with MiXCR, giving one entry per CDR3 protein. The sample yields 550,000 to 800,000 distinct CDR3 sequences, just over 7% seen once. The same sample was also studied in work on yellow fever vaccine responses in identical twins.

The chain has TRBV4-2 and TRBJ2-3, with D maybe TRBD2 (5 bases). This TCR came from a young woman in good health. The sequenced material came from PBMCs. As DNA, the CDR3 is TGTGCCAGCAGCCAAGGCGAGGGATTAGGCAGCACAGATACGCAGTATTTT. This sequence encodes CASSQGEGLGSTDTQYF.